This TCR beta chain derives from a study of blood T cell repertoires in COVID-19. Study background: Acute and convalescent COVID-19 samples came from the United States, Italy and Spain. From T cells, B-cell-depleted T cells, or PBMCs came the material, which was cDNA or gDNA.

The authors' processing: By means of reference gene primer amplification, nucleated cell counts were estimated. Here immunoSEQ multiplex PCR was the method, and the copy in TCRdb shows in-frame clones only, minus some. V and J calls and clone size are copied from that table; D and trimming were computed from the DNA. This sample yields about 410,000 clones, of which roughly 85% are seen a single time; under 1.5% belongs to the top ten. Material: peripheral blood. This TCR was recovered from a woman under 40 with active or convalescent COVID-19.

This CDR3 reads CASSVGGRSYNEQFF. Written as DNA, the CDR3 is TGTGCCAGCAGCGTAGGAGGTAGATCCTACAATGAGCAGTTCTTC. This chain uses TRBV9 with TRBJ2-1; D ambiguous. Germline CDR1 reads SGDLS; CDR2 reads YYNGEE. This CDR3 region has 15 residues. The V and J ends lost 0 bases and 1 base respectively, with 8 bases between them.